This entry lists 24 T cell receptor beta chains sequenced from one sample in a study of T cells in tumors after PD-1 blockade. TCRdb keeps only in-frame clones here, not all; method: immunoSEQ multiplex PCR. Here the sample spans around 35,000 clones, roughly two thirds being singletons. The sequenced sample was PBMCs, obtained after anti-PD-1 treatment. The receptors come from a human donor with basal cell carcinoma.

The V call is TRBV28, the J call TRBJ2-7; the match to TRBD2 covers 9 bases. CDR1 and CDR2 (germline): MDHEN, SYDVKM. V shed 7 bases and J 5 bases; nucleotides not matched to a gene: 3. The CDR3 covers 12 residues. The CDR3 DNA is TGTGCCAGCAACCAGCGGGGGGACGAGCAGTACTTC. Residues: CASNQRGDEQYF.

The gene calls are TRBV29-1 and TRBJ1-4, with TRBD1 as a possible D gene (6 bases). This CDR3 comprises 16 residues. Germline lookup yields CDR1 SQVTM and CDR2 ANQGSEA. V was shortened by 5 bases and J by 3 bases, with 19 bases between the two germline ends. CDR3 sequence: CSVRGHGGGPNEKLFF. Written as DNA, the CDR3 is TGCAGCGTTCGTGGACACGGTGGGGGCCCTAATGAAAAACTGTTTTTT.

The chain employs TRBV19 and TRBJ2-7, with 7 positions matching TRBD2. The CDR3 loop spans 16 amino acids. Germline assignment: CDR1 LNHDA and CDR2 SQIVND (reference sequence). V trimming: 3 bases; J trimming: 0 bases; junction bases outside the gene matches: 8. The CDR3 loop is CASSIRAASGSYEQYF. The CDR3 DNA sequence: TGTGCCAGTAGTATTAGGGCGGCTAGCGGCTCCTACGAGCAGTACTTC.

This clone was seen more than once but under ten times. The CDR3 DNA follows: TGTGCCAGCAGCGCCGGGACTAGCGCTCAAGAGACCCAGTACTTC. It is translated as CASSAGTSAQETQYF. The chain is built from TRBV11-3 and TRBJ2-5; 10 nucleotides agree with TRBD2. The J segment lost 2 bases and the V segment lost 5 bases, leaving 5 bases of the junction unmatched. CDR3 length: 15 amino acids. CDR1 SGHNT and CDR2 YENEEA come from the germline V gene.

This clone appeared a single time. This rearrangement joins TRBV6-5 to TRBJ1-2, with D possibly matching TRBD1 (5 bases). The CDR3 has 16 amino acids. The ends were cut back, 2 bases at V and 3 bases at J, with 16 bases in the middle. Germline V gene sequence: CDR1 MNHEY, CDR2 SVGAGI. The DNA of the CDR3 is TGTGCCAGCAGTTACGTGGGGCCAATTACCCACTATGGCTACACCTTC. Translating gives CASSYVGPITHYGYTF.

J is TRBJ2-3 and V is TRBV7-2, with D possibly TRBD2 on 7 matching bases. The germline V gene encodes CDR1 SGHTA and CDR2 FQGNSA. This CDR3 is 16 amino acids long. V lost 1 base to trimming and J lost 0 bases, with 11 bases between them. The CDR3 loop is CASSLGAGASTDTQYF. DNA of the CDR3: TGTGCCAGCAGCTTAGGGGCGGGGGCTAGCACAGATACGCAGTATTTT.

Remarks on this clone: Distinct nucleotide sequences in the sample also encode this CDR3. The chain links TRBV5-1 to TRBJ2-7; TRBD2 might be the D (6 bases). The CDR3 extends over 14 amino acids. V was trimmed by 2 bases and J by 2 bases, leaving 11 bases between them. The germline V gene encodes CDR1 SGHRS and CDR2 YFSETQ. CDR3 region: CASSFLGGTYEQYF. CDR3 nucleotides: TGCGCCAGCAGCTTCCTGGGGGGTACCTACGAGCAGTACTTC.

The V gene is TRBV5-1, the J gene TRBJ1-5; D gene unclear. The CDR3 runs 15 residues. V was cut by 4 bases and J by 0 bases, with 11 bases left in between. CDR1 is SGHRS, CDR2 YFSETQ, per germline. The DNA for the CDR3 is TGCGCCAGCAGCATCCTCGGGGATAGCAATCAGCCCCAGCATTTT. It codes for CASSILGDSNQPQHF.

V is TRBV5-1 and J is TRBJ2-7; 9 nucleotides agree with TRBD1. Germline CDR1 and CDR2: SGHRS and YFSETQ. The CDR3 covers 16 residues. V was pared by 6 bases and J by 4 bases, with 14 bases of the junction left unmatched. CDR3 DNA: TGCGCCAGCACCTTAGCCGCCGGGACAGGGTCATACGAGCAGTACTTC. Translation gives CASTLAAGTGSYEQYF.

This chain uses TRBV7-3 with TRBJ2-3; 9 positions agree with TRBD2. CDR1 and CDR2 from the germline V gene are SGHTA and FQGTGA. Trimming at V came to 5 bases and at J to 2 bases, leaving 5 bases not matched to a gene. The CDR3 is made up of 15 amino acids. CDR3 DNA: TGTGCCAGCAGCCTAAAGCGGGGGGCCACAGATACGCAGTATTTT. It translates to CASSLKRGATDTQYF.

The DNA of the CDR3 is TGTGCCAGCAGCCAAGATGCCCACGGGAGGGTGCCCGGGGAGCTGTTTTTT. Its translation is CASSQDAHGRVPGELFF. The gene calls are TRBV14 and TRBJ2-2; TRBD2 agrees at 8 bases. CDR3 length: 17 amino acids. V shed 0 bases, J shed 6 bases, and the junction held 9 bases outside the gene matches. Germline CDR1 SGHDN, CDR2 FVKESK.

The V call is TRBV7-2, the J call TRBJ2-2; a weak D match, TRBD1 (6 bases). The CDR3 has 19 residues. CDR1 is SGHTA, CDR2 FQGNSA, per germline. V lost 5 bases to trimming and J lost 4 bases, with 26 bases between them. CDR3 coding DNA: TGTGCCAGCAGCGCCCTCGAAGGGGTTTCTGGGACAACCACCGGGGAGCTGTTTTTT. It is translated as CASSALEGVSGTTTGELFF.

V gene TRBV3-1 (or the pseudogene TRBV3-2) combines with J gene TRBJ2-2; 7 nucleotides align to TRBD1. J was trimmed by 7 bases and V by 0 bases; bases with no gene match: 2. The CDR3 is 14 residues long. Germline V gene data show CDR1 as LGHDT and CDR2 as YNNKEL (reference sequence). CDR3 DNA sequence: TGTGCCAGCAGCCAAGATAGGGGGCTCGGGGAGCTGTTTTTT. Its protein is CASSQDRGLGELFF.

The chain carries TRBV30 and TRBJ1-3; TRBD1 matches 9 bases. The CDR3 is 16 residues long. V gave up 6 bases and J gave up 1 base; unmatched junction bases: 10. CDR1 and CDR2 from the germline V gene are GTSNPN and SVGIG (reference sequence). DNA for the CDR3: TGTGCCTGTTTGCAAAGAGACAGGGGGTCTGGAAACACCATATATTTT. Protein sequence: CACLQRDRGSGNTIYF.

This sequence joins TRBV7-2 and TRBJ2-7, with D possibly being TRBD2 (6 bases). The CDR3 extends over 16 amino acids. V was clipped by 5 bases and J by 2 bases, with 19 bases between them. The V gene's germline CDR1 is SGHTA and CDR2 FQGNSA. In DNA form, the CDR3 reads TGTGCCAGCAGCCCGCAGGCGGGAATAGGAGCCTACGAGCAGTACTTC. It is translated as CASSPQAGIGAYEQYF.

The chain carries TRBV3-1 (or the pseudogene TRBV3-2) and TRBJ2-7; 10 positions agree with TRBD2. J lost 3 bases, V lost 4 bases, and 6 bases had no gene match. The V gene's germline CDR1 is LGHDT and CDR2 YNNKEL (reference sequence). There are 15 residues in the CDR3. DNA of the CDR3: TGTGCCAGCAGCCCTTACCGGACTAGCGGCTACGAGCAGTACTTC. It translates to CASSPYRTSGYEQYF.

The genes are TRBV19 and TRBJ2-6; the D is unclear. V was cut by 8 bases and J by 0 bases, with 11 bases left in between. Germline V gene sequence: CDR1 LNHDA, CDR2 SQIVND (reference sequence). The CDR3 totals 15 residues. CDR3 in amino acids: CASRTVHSGANVLTF. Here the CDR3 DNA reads TGTGCCAGTCGGACGGTCCACTCTGGGGCCAACGTCCTGACTTTC.

DNA of the CDR3: TGCGCCAGCAGTGTGCAGGGTAGAACGGCAGATACGCAGTATTTT. It encodes CASSVQGRTADTQYF. The chain uses TRBV5-1 and TRBJ2-3; D may be TRBD1 (5 bases). Germline loops: CDR1 SGHRS, CDR2 YFSETQ. The CDR3 is 15 residues long. The V and J ends lost 5 bases and 4 bases respectively, with 17 bases between them.

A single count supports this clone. The CDR3 DNA follows: TGTGCCAGCAGCTGGATATCAGAGAATTCTAACTATGGCTACACCTTC. Protein product: CASSWISENSNYGYTF. The chain has TRBV7-2 and TRBJ1-2; D is unresolved. V was trimmed by 4 bases and J by 0 bases, leaving 15 bases between them. The germline V gene encodes CDR1 SGHTA and CDR2 FQGNSA. The CDR3 contains 16 residues.

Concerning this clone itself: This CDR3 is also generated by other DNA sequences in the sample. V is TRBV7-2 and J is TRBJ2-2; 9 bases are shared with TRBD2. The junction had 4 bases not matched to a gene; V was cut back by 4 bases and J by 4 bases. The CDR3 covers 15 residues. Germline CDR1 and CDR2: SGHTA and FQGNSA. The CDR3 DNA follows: TGTGCCAGCAGCTCTAGCGGGACGACCACCGGGGAGCTGTTTTTT. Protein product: CASSSSGTTTGELFF.

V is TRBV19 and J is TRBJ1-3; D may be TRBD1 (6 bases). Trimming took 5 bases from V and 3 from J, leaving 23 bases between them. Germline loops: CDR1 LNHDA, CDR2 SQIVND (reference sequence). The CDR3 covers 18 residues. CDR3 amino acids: CASSPGDGRGTSGNTIYF. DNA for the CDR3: TGTGCCAGTAGTCCGGGGGACGGACGGGGGACAAGTGGAAACACCATATATTTT.

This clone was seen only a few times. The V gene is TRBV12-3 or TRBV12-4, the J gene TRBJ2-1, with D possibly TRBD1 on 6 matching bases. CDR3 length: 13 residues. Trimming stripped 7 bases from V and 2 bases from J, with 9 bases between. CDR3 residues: CASTGQTYNEQFF. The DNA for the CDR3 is TGTGCCAGCACCGGACAGACCTACAATGAGCAGTTCTTC.

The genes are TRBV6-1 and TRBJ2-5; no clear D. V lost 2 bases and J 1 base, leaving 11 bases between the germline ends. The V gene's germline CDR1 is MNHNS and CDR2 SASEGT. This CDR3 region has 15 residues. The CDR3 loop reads CASSEIGRVQETQYF. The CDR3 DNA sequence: TGTGCCAGCAGTGAAATCGGTAGGGTCCAAGAGACCCAGTACTTC.

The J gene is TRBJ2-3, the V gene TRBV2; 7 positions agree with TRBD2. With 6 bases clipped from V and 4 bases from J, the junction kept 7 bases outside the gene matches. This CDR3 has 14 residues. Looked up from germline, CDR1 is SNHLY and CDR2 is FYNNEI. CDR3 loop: CASRGAGPADTQYF. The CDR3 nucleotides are TGTGCCAGCAGGGGAGCGGGACCCGCAGATACGCAGTATTTT.